This T cell receptor beta chain was recovered during a study of T cells after yellow fever vaccination. Trimming cost V 3 bases and J 9 bases, with 19 bases left between them. This CDR3 has 15 residues. Germline V gene sequence: CDR1 SGHNT, CDR2 YYREEE (reference sequence). Each CDR3 protein is one row after TCRdb ran MiXCR on the 5' RACE reads. Of roughly 500,000 distinct CDR3 sequences in the sample, 19% were seen once. This clonotype has a handful of counts. V and J are TRBV5-4 and TRBJ2-1; maybe TRBD2 (6 bases). The starting material was PBMCs, obtained 15 days after the yellow fever booster vaccination. The source of this sequence is a man aged 30-40 years who received the YFV17D yellow fever vaccine. The CDR3 DNA is TGTGCCAGCAGCTCCGAACTAGCTATAAGGGGTGAGCAGTTCTTC. This encodes CASSSELAIRGEQFF. Complete variable domain (other parts from reference TRBV5-4 and TRBJ2-1): ETGVTQSPTHLIKTRGQQVTLRCSSQSGHNTVSWYQQALGQGPQFIFQYYREEENGRGNFPPRFSGLQFPNYSSELNVNALELDDSALYLCASSSELAIRGEQFFGPGTRLTVL.